These 23 T cell receptor beta chains originate from one sample sequenced in a study of molecular identifiers for immune sequencing clone quantification. TCRdb fed the PCR reads into MiXCR, producing one record per CDR3 protein. This table has under 800,000 distinct CDR3 sequences, 25% appearing once. The sample was naive CD8+ T cells from blood, with Jurkat cell RNA spiked in. This sample's subset: FACS-sorted CD8+CD4-CCR7+CD45RA+ naive T cells. These receptors all come from a human donor in good health. Some libraries in this study had Jurkat cell RNA spiked in.

J is TRBJ2-1 and V is TRBV6-4; TRBD2 is a possible D gene (6 bases). V lost 1 base and J lost 5, with 12 bases in between. This CDR3 has 15 residues. Germline assignment: CDR1 MRHNA and CDR2 SNTAGT. The CDR3 DNA reads as TGTGCCAGCAGTGACTACGGGGGTCTGCACAATGAGCAGTTCTTC. This translates into CASSDYGGLHNEQFF.

The sample holds one count of this clonotype. An end of the junction does not agree with germline; a read error may underlie this. J is TRBJ2-5 and V is TRBV5-3; perhaps TRBD2 as D (5 bases). TRBV5-3 is given ORF status, its function remaining uncertain. This CDR3 is 15 amino acids long. The CDR3: CASSWGVGQKGTQYF. The CDR3 nucleotides are TGTGCCAGCAGCTGGGGAGTGGGTCAGAAGGGGACCCAGTACTTC.

This clonotype was observed a handful of times. The chain has TRBV5-4 and TRBJ2-7; TRBD2 agrees at 9 bases. Germline CDR1 SGHNT, CDR2 YYREEE (reference sequence). This CDR3 is built from 13 residues. V dropped 7 bases and J dropped 3; count of bases not matched to a gene: 5. This CDR3 reads CASQIAGDYEQYF. The DNA for the CDR3 is TGTGCCAGCCAAATAGCGGGAGACTACGAGCAGTACTTC.

There are a few counts of this clonotype. This chain joins TRBV20-1 and TRBJ2-2, with D perhaps matching TRBD1 (6 bases). In germline, CDR1 is DFQATT, CDR2 SNEGSKA (reference sequence). The V gene lost 0 bases and the J gene lost 0 bases, with 14 bases spanning the gap. The CDR3 covers 17 residues. CDR3 in amino acids: CSARDWGQTSNTGELFF. CDR3 DNA sequence: TGCAGTGCTAGAGATTGGGGGCAAACCTCGAACACCGGGGAGCTGTTTTTT.

This clonotype was detected only a few times. V is TRBV14 and J is TRBJ2-5; 14 bases line up with TRBD2. This CDR3 region has 18 residues. Germline trimming cut 1 base from V and 4 bases from J; bases unmatched to any gene: 8. Germline CDR1 SGHDN, CDR2 FVKESK. The CDR3 here is CASSQGLAGGPFAETQYF. CDR3 nucleotides: TGTGCCAGCAGCCAAGGACTAGCGGGAGGGCCGTTTGCAGAGACCCAGTACTTC.

The rearrangement joins TRBV27 to TRBJ1-4, with D hard to call. The CDR3 contains 14 residues. Trimming removed 5 bases from V and 5 bases from J, with 12 bases in between. Per the germline V gene, CDR1 is MNHEY and CDR2 is SMNVEV (reference sequence). The CDR3 nucleotides read TGTGCCAGCAGTCTCGGGCTTCCCAATGAAAAACTGTTTTTT. Its protein is CASSLGLPNEKLFF.

This clonotype occurred many times. The gene calls are TRBV4-3 and TRBJ2-7; 10 bases map to TRBD2. Germline CDR1 and CDR2: LGHNA and YSLEER. This CDR3 is built from 15 residues. The V segment lost 4 bases and the J segment 5 bases; nucleotides outside the gene matches: 8. The CDR3 here is CASSRGAGTSDEQYF. In DNA form, the CDR3 reads TGCGCCAGCAGCCGTGGAGCCGGGACTAGCGACGAGCAGTACTTC.

To note about this clonotype: This sequence may be a read error, since a much larger clone differs from it by one base. The chain is built from TRBV5-1 and TRBJ2-4; 7 nucleotides line up with TRBD2. The germline V gene has CDR1 SGHRS and CDR2 YFSETQ. With 4 bases clipped from V and 7 bases from J, the junction kept 8 bases outside the gene matches. This CDR3 is 14 amino acids long. CDR3 protein: CASSPPMGGNIQYF. The CDR3 DNA reads TGCGCCAGCAGCCCCCCGATGGGAGGGAACATTCAGTACTTC.

This clonotype appeared a few times. The V and J genes are TRBV5-6 and TRBJ2-5, with TRBD1 matching 8 bases. The CDR3 has 16 residues. The germline V gene encodes CDR1 SGHDT and CDR2 YYEEEE. Trimming at V came to 3 bases and at J to 4 bases, leaving 11 bases not matched to a gene. In nucleotides, the CDR3 is TGTGCCAGCAGCTCCGGACAGGGATTCATAGGAGAGACCCAGTACTTC. It yields the protein CASSSGQGFIGETQYF.

The chain uses TRBV29-1 and TRBJ2-1, with D perhaps TRBD1 (5 bases). Per germline, CDR1 SQVTM and CDR2 ANQGSEA. The CDR3 extends over 15 amino acids. With 3 bases removed from V and 2 bases from J, the gap between germline ends came to 14 bases. CDR3 region: CSVDHRRPTYNEQFF. Here the CDR3 DNA reads TGCAGCGTTGACCACAGGAGACCAACCTACAATGAGCAGTTCTTC.

Many counts were recorded for this clonotype. V gene TRBV7-9 combines with J gene TRBJ1-1; tentatively, D is TRBD1 (6 bases). Trimming shortened V by 4 bases and J by 2 bases, and 11 bases separated the two germline ends. Germline CDR1 is SEHNR and CDR2 is FQNEAQ (reference sequence). The CDR3 extends over 14 amino acids. The CDR3 region is CASSSGTSNTEAFF. For the CDR3, the DNA is TGTGCCAGCAGCTCGGGGACATCAAACACTGAAGCTTTCTTT.

This clonotype has ten or more counts. The rearrangement joins TRBV5-1 to TRBJ2-7; TRBD2 matches at 7 bases. The V and J ends lost 0 bases and 3 bases, in that order; junction bases with no gene match: 6. There are 15 residues in the CDR3. CDR1 is SGHRS and CDR2 is YFSETQ in the germline V gene. The DNA for the CDR3 is TGCGCCAGCAGCTTGGTTAGCGGGTCCAACTACGAGCAGTACTTC. Translated: CASSLVSGSNYEQYF.

The J gene is TRBJ2-7, the V gene TRBV14, with TRBD1 matching over 7 bases. V lost 0 bases and J lost 1; bases outside the gene matches: 3. Germline CDR1 is SGHDN and CDR2 is FVKESK. The CDR3 covers 15 residues. The CDR3 is CASSQDTGASYEQYF. CDR3 DNA: TGTGCCAGCAGCCAAGATACAGGGGCTTCCTACGAGCAGTACTTC.

This chain uses TRBV24-1 with TRBJ1-2; D unresolved. This CDR3 spans 15 amino acids. Deletions cut 5 bases from V and 4 bases from J, with 16 bases between. Germline CDR1 and CDR2: KGHDR and SFDVKD. The CDR3 sequence: CATSARSGSPYGYTF. Written as DNA, the CDR3 is TGTGCCACCAGTGCCCGGTCGGGCTCTCCCTATGGCTACACCTTC.

The sample holds a few counts of this clonotype. The CDR3 DNA reads TGCGCCAGCAGCTTGGCCGAGGGAACACCCTACGAGCAGTACTTC. Translated, it gives CASSLAEGTPYEQYF. The chain couples TRBV5-1 to TRBJ2-7; a weak D match, TRBD2 (5 bases). Germline V gene lookup returns CDR1 SGHRS and CDR2 YFSETQ. The ends were cut back, 0 bases at V and 2 bases at J, with 12 bases in the middle. This CDR3 is built from 15 residues.

This clonotype was counted ten times or more. The V and J genes are TRBV11-2 and TRBJ2-1; TRBD2 matches at 8 bases. Per the germline V gene, CDR1 is SGHAT and CDR2 is FQNNGV. V lost 5 bases, J lost 6 bases, and 6 bases stayed unmatched. The CDR3 sequence is 14 residues long. CDR3 protein: CASSPTSGGNEQFF. In DNA form, the CDR3 reads TGTGCCAGCAGCCCCACTAGCGGTGGCAATGAGCAGTTCTTC.

This clonotype has a handful of counts. The rearrangement links TRBV27 to TRBJ2-6; D is perhaps TRBD1 (5 bases). Trimming cost V 4 bases and J 0 bases, with 10 bases left between them. The CDR3 consists of 16 residues. Per germline, CDR1 MNHEY and CDR2 SMNVEV (reference sequence). The CDR3 protein is CASSSLDSSGANVLTF. The CDR3, as DNA: TGTGCCAGCAGTTCCCTCGACAGCTCTGGGGCCAACGTCCTGACTTTC.

The chain is built from TRBV3-1 and TRBJ2-3; TRBD2 might be the D (5 bases). Germline CDR1 LGHDT, CDR2 YNNKEL (reference sequence). V was pared by 1 base and J by 15 bases, with 26 bases between. The length of the CDR3 is 16 residues. For the CDR3, the DNA is TGTGCCAGCAGCCAAGTAATAGCCTCTAGCACAAATACACAATATTTT. It encodes CASSQVIASSTNTQYF.

The chain uses TRBV4-3 and TRBJ2-3; D is possibly TRBD2 (7 bases). The CDR3 is 17 amino acids. Germline V gene sequence: CDR1 LGHNA, CDR2 YSLEER. The V and J ends lost 0 bases and 5 bases respectively, with 18 bases between them. In nucleotides, the CDR3 is TGCGCCAGCAGCCAAGATCTCCGGGGGGCCTTAGGAGATACGCAGTATTTT. It is translated as CASSQDLRGALGDTQYF.

The sample holds one count of this clonotype. This CDR3 is CASSQAFGSRDEQYF. In nucleotides, the CDR3 is TGTGCCAGCAGCCAAGCTTTTGGGTCCAGGGACGAGCAGTACTTC. The chain employs TRBV3-1 and TRBJ2-7; maybe TRBD1 (5 bases). CDR3 size: 15 residues. V lost 1 base, J lost 5 bases, and 15 bases lay in between. Germline CDR1 LGHDT, CDR2 YNNKEL (reference sequence).

This clonotype was observed at least ten times. The DNA of the CDR3 is TGCGCCAGCAGCGACAGACTTAATCAGCCCCAGCATTTT. Its translation: CASSDRLNQPQHF. The chain recombines TRBV4-1 with TRBJ1-5; possible D gene TRBD1, 5 bases. V lost 5 bases and J 4 bases, leaving 9 bases between the germline ends. CDR1 MGHRA and CDR2 YSYEKL come from the germline V gene. The CDR3 length is 13 residues.

About this clonotype: This may stem from a read error, because a much larger clone lies one nucleotide away. The chain employs TRBV6-5 and TRBJ2-7, with unresolved D. The CDR3 contains 15 residues. The germline CDR1 and CDR2 sequences are MNHEY and SVGAGI. CDR3 amino acids: CASNSPAKSSYGQYF. CDR3 in DNA: TGTGCCAGCAACTCCCCCGCGAAAAGCTCCTACGGGCAGTACTTC.

This clonotype was seen a few times. The rearrangement uses TRBV6-2 or TRBV6-3 and TRBJ2-1; D might be TRBD1 (6 bases). V lost 6 bases and J lost 0, with 21 bases in between. CDR3 size: 18 residues. Germline loops: CDR1 MNHEY, CDR2 SVGEGT. As DNA, the CDR3 is TGTGCCAGCAGCGAATCTTCCGGGACACTACCCTCCTACAATGAGCAGTTCTTC. Encoded protein: CASSESSGTLPSYNEQFF.